The rows below give T cell receptor beta chains drawn from one sample of a study of T-cell reconstitution after alpha-beta-depleted transplantation in children. Each CDR3 protein is one row after TCRdb ran MiXCR on the PCR reads. This table holds 100,000 or so distinct CDR3 sequences, about 5.6% found once. Source: PBMCs, mostly from graft donor cells, taken 60 days after TCRalphabeta/CD19-depleted stem cell transplant. These receptors all come from a female patient between 2 and 15 years old who had a stem cell transplant for Fanconi anemia, so the T cells may come from the graft donor. The CDR3 runs from the conserved cysteine through the conserved F or W. The order of the fields is V gene, clone size, J gene, D gene, CDR3 protein, CDR3 DNA. The D gene is left open where the match is weak. Part of the rows lack a size; the others show once, few, many or a class for expanded clones.

v_call: TRBV7-9
clone_size: many
j_call: TRBJ2-3
d_call: .
cdr3_aa: CASSPRGAGILTDTQYF
cdr3_nt: TGTGCCAGCAGCCCCAGAGGCGCAGGGATTTTAACAGATACGCAGTATTTT

v_call: TRBV20-1
clone_size: many
j_call: TRBJ2-7
d_call: .
cdr3_aa: CSAQRTDFYEQYF
cdr3_nt: TGCAGTGCCCAAAGGACAGATTTTTACGAGCAGTACTTC

v_call: TRBV5-1
clone_size: many
j_call: TRBJ2-2
d_call: .
cdr3_aa: CASSSVQNTGELFF
cdr3_nt: TGCGCCAGCAGCTCGGTACAGAACACCGGGGAGCTGTTTTTT

v_call: TRBV27
clone_size: many
j_call: TRBJ2-2
d_call: TRBD2
cdr3_aa: CASRLAAGELFF
cdr3_nt: TGTGCCAGCAGACTAGCGGCCGGGGAGCTGTTTTTT

v_call: TRBV7-8
clone_size: many
j_call: TRBJ2-7
d_call: TRBD1
cdr3_aa: CASTLGQGRSEQYF
cdr3_nt: TGTGCCAGCACCTTAGGACAGGGTAGGTCCGAGCAGTACTTC

v_call: TRBV20-1
clone_size: .
j_call: TRBJ1-1
d_call: .
cdr3_aa: CSALTTELRSGNTEAFF
cdr3_nt: TGCAGTGCTCTCACGACCGAGCTAAGGTCAGGGAACACTGAAGCTTTCTTT

v_call: TRBV10-3
clone_size: many
j_call: TRBJ1-1
d_call: .
cdr3_aa: CAISDQGSGNTEAFF
cdr3_nt: TGTGCCATCAGCGACCAGGGGAGCGGGAACACTGAAGCTTTCTTT

v_call: TRBV7-9
clone_size: few
j_call: TRBJ2-3
d_call: .
cdr3_aa: CASSPGLGRTDTQYF
cdr3_nt: TGTGCCAGCAGCCCAGGACTCGGTCGCACAGATACGCAGTATTTT

v_call: TRBV12-3/TRBV12-4
clone_size: few
j_call: TRBJ2-7
d_call: .
cdr3_aa: CASRVMGYEQYF
cdr3_nt: TGTGCCAGCAGGGTTATGGGCTACGAGCAGTACTTC

v_call: TRBV10-2
clone_size: .
j_call: TRBJ2-1
d_call: .
cdr3_aa: CASSESGAFNEQFF
cdr3_nt: TGCGCCAGCAGTGAGTCGGGCGCGTTCAATGAGCAGTTCTTC

v_call: TRBV18
clone_size: many
j_call: TRBJ2-5
d_call: .
cdr3_aa: CASSRTRPPETQYF
cdr3_nt: TGTGCCAGCTCACGTACCAGGCCTCCGGAGACCCAGTACTTC

v_call: TRBV11-1
clone_size: few
j_call: TRBJ2-5
d_call: .
cdr3_aa: CASSLVGGLGETQYF
cdr3_nt: TGTGCCAGCAGCTTAGTAGGGGGGCTCGGAGAGACCCAGTACTTC

v_call: TRBV9
clone_size: many
j_call: TRBJ1-1
d_call: .
cdr3_aa: CASSVASSGNTEAFF
cdr3_nt: TGTGCCAGCAGCGTAGCGAGCAGCGGGAACACTGAAGCTTTCTTT

v_call: TRBV21-1
clone_size: few
j_call: TRBJ1-2
d_call: .
cdr3_aa: CASTNRGKTLTYGYTF
cdr3_nt: TGTGCCAGCACGAACAGGGGTAAGACCCTGACCTATGGCTACACCTTC

v_call: TRBV5-1
clone_size: many
j_call: TRBJ2-5
d_call: .
cdr3_aa: CASSFPGETQYF
cdr3_nt: TGCGCCAGCAGCTTCCCCGGTGAGACCCAGTACTTC

v_call: TRBV6-1
clone_size: .
j_call: TRBJ1-1
d_call: .
cdr3_aa: CASSEARVNTEAFF
cdr3_nt: TGTGCCAGCAGTGAAGCTAGAGTGAACACTGAAGCTTTCTTT

v_call: TRBV29-1
clone_size: .
j_call: TRBJ2-1
d_call: .
cdr3_aa: CSVEEGSLSYNEQFF
cdr3_nt: TGCAGCGTTGAAGAGGGCAGCCTCTCCTACAATGAGCAGTTCTTC

v_call: TRBV9
clone_size: .
j_call: TRBJ1-6
d_call: .
cdr3_aa: CASSLADNSPLHF
cdr3_nt: TGTGCCAGCAGCCTTGCGGATAATTCACCCCTCCACTTT

v_call: TRBV5-4
clone_size: many
j_call: TRBJ2-7
d_call: TRBD1
cdr3_aa: CASRAGTASSYEQYF
cdr3_nt: TGTGCCAGCAGGGCCGGGACAGCTAGCTCCTACGAGCAGTACTTC

v_call: TRBV7-2
clone_size: many
j_call: TRBJ2-7
d_call: .
cdr3_aa: CASRIGLSEQYF
cdr3_nt: TGTGCCAGCAGAATTGGGTTGTCCGAGCAGTACTTC

v_call: TRBV6-1
clone_size: many
j_call: TRBJ2-1
d_call: .
cdr3_aa: CASSEYLAVSYNEQFF
cdr3_nt: TGTGCCAGCAGTGAATATCTAGCCGTCTCCTACAATGAGCAGTTCTTC

v_call: TRBV19
clone_size: few
j_call: TRBJ1-2
d_call: .
cdr3_aa: CASSPGKGPNYGYTF
cdr3_nt: TGTGCCAGCAGCCCTGGAAAGGGGCCTAACTATGGCTACACCTTC

v_call: TRBV10-3
clone_size: many
j_call: TRBJ2-2
d_call: .
cdr3_aa: CAISVRVSGLANTGELFF
cdr3_nt: TGTGCCATCAGTGTCCGGGTTAGCGGCCTAGCGAACACCGGGGAGCTGTTTTTT

v_call: TRBV28
clone_size: .
j_call: TRBJ2-3
d_call: .
cdr3_aa: CASSSGAGDTQYF
cdr3_nt: TGTGCCAGCAGCTCCGGAGCTGGAGATACGCAGTATTTT

v_call: TRBV6-5
clone_size: .
j_call: TRBJ1-2
d_call: TRBD1
cdr3_aa: CASSHTGGDHGYTF
cdr3_nt: TGTGCCAGCAGTCACACAGGGGGGGATCATGGCTACACCTTC

v_call: TRBV5-1
clone_size: .
j_call: TRBJ2-7
d_call: TRBD2
cdr3_aa: CASSQTSGSYEQYF
cdr3_nt: TGCGCCAGCAGCCAAACTAGCGGGTCCTACGAGCAGTACTTC

v_call: TRBV6-2/TRBV6-3
clone_size: .
j_call: TRBJ2-7
d_call: TRBD2
cdr3_aa: CASSTSGTSGSPLTWYEQYF
cdr3_nt: TGTGCCAGCAGTACCTCCGGGACTAGCGGGAGCCCCCTCACGTGGTACGAGCAGTACTTC

v_call: TRBV2
clone_size: many
j_call: TRBJ1-5
d_call: .
cdr3_aa: CASKGPNNQPQHF
cdr3_nt: TGTGCCAGCAAGGGCCCAAACAATCAGCCCCAGCATTTT

v_call: TRBV3-1
clone_size: many
j_call: TRBJ2-6
d_call: .
cdr3_aa: CASSQGGRAGANVLTF
cdr3_nt: TGTGCCAGCAGCCAAGGTGGAAGGGCTGGGGCCAACGTCCTGACTTTC

v_call: TRBV5-1
clone_size: .
j_call: TRBJ1-2
d_call: .
cdr3_aa: CASSLAAGDYGYTF
cdr3_nt: TGCGCCAGCAGCTTGGCAGCAGGGGACTATGGCTACACCTTC

v_call: TRBV6-4
clone_size: many
j_call: TRBJ2-2
d_call: .
cdr3_aa: CASSQNTGELFF
cdr3_nt: TGTGCCAGCAGTCAGAACACCGGGGAGCTGTTTTTT

v_call: TRBV28
clone_size: many
j_call: TRBJ2-7
d_call: .
cdr3_aa: CATRARTTILSSYEQYF
cdr3_nt: TGTGCCACCCGAGCCAGGACAACCATATTAAGCTCCTACGAGCAGTACTTC

v_call: TRBV7-8
clone_size: many
j_call: TRBJ2-3
d_call: TRBD1
cdr3_aa: CASSTTGESPDTQYF
cdr3_nt: TGTGCCAGCAGCACGACAGGGGAGTCCCCAGATACGCAGTATTTT

v_call: TRBV6-2/TRBV6-3
clone_size: many
j_call: TRBJ2-3
d_call: .
cdr3_aa: CASSWGGGTQYF
cdr3_nt: TGTGCCAGCAGTTGGGGGGGCGGTACGCAGTATTTT

v_call: TRBV9
clone_size: many
j_call: TRBJ2-2
d_call: .
cdr3_aa: CASSVTGGNTGELFF
cdr3_nt: TGTGCCAGCAGCGTAACCGGGGGCAACACCGGGGAGCTGTTTTTT

v_call: TRBV5-1
clone_size: many
j_call: TRBJ2-2
d_call: TRBD1
cdr3_aa: CASSPGQGYTGELFF
cdr3_nt: TGCGCCAGCAGCCCCGGACAGGGGTACACCGGGGAGCTGTTTTTT

v_call: TRBV20-1
clone_size: .
j_call: TRBJ2-7
d_call: .
cdr3_aa: CSARDYTSVGEQYF
cdr3_nt: TGCAGTGCTAGAGATTATACTAGTGTAGGCGAGCAGTACTTC

v_call: TRBV3-1
clone_size: many
j_call: TRBJ2-3
d_call: .
cdr3_aa: CASSQGTGGWGDTQYF
cdr3_nt: TGTGCCAGCAGCCAAGGAACGGGTGGATGGGGAGATACGCAGTATTTT

v_call: TRBV6-5
clone_size: many
j_call: TRBJ2-2
d_call: .
cdr3_aa: CASSYSNRRGTRKAGELFF
cdr3_nt: TGTGCCAGCAGTTACTCGAACCGGCGTGGGACAAGGAAGGCCGGGGAGCTGTTTTTT

v_call: TRBV5-1
clone_size: many
j_call: TRBJ2-3
d_call: TRBD2
cdr3_aa: CASSRSGRAFGEDTQYF
cdr3_nt: TGCGCCAGCAGCCGTAGCGGGAGGGCATTTGGAGAAGATACGCAGTATTTT

v_call: TRBV10-3
clone_size: many
j_call: TRBJ1-1
d_call: .
cdr3_aa: CAISESITEAFF
cdr3_nt: TGTGCCATCAGTGAGTCGATCACTGAAGCTTTCTTT

v_call: TRBV10-3
clone_size: many
j_call: TRBJ2-1
d_call: TRBD2
cdr3_aa: CAISVAGGVNEQFF
cdr3_nt: TGTGCCATCAGTGTAGCGGGAGGGGTCAATGAGCAGTTCTTC

v_call: TRBV20-1
clone_size: .
j_call: TRBJ1-6
d_call: .
cdr3_aa: CSARESTGSYNSPLHF
cdr3_nt: TGCAGTGCTAGAGAGAGTACAGGGTCCTATAATTCACCCCTCCACTTT

v_call: TRBV20-1
clone_size: few
j_call: TRBJ2-7
d_call: TRBD2
cdr3_aa: CSAPSFQRGAGEQYF
cdr3_nt: TGCAGTGCGCCCTCGTTTCAGCGGGGGGCGGGGGAGCAGTACTTC

v_call: TRBV7-6
clone_size: .
j_call: TRBJ2-5
d_call: TRBD2
cdr3_aa: CASSPDGLAGEETQYF
cdr3_nt: TGTGCCAGCAGCCCCGATGGACTAGCGGGGGAAGAGACCCAGTACTTC

v_call: TRBV4-1
clone_size: few
j_call: TRBJ2-7
d_call: TRBD2
cdr3_aa: CASSHREGYEQYF
cdr3_nt: TGCGCCAGCAGCCACAGGGAGGGCTACGAGCAGTACTTC

v_call: TRBV6-5
clone_size: many
j_call: TRBJ2-7
d_call: TRBD1
cdr3_aa: CASSYSAQGAYEQYF
cdr3_nt: TGTGCCAGCAGTTACTCGGCCCAGGGGGCATACGAGCAGTACTTC

v_call: TRBV3-1
clone_size: few
j_call: TRBJ2-2
d_call: .
cdr3_aa: CASSILRGGELFF
cdr3_nt: TGTGCCAGCAGCATACTCAGGGGAGGGGAGCTGTTTTTT

v_call: TRBV12-3/TRBV12-4
clone_size: many
j_call: TRBJ1-2
d_call: .
cdr3_aa: CASSLVTQGNYGYTF
cdr3_nt: TGTGCCAGCAGTTTAGTTACTCAGGGGAACTATGGCTACACCTTC

v_call: TRBV4-2
clone_size: many
j_call: TRBJ2-7
d_call: TRBD2
cdr3_aa: CASSQLGTSAYEQYF
cdr3_nt: TGTGCCAGCAGCCAATTGGGGACTAGTGCCTACGAGCAGTACTTC